This T cell receptor beta chain was found in a study of molecular identifiers for immune sequencing clone quantification. This clonotype was counted a few times. A clone one base away is much larger, so this may be a read error. CDR1 is MGHRA, CDR2 YSYEKL, per germline. The CDR3 has 16 amino acids. TCRdb re-called the PCR reads through MiXCR, storing one row per CDR3 protein. This table has some 580,000 distinct CDR3 sequences, 25% appearing once. The sequence was obtained from a human donor in good health. Some libraries in this study had Jurkat cell RNA spiked in. The chain joins TRBV4-1 to TRBJ1-1, with D uncertain. The sequenced material came from naive CD8+ T cells from blood, with Jurkat cell RNA spiked in. Subset denoted: FACS-sorted CD8+CD4-CCR7+CD45RA+ naive T cells. The CDR3 DNA reads TGCGCCAGCGGCCAAGTTTCAGGACGGCTGAACACTGAAGCTTTCTTT. Protein product: CASGQVSGRLNTEAFF.